Described below is a single TCR beta chain sequence and its context. The data were obtained in a study of CD8 T cells in Susac syndrome. Random hexamers served to reverse transcribe roughly 0.45 to 1 ug RNA. Each CDR3 protein gets one entry after TCRdb re-called the immunoSEQ multiplex PCR reads with MiXCR. The table has 200,000 or so distinct CDR3 sequences, about 95% seen once. This CDR3 is 15 amino acids long. The germline V and J ends were trimmed by 6 bases and 2 bases, with 14 bases remaining between them. This sequence was found in a human donor with multiple sclerosis. The sequencing input was CD4+ T cells from PBMCs. V gene TRBV12-3 or TRBV12-4 combines with J gene TRBJ2-1; D is possibly TRBD2 (6 bases). DNA of the CDR3: TGTGCCAGCAGCCTCGGGACTCCCCCCTACAATGAGCAGTTCTTC. This sequence encodes CASSLGTPPYNEQFF.